In this sample, the clone carrying this TCR beta chain is medium-sized. TCRdb reassembled clones from the PCR reads with MiXCR. This table has fewer than 6,500 clones, approximately 18% appearing once. The sample is drawn from a study of metastatic and nonmetastatic thyroid tumors. Before thyroid surgery, none of the patients had received any treatment. Between the trimmed V and J ends, which lost 5 bases and 4 bases, there was a span of 6 bases. CDR1 SNHLY and CDR2 FYNNEI come from the germline V gene. The CDR3 totals 11 residues. The V call is TRBV2, the J call TRBJ2-7, with D uncertain. Sequencing input: adjacent normal tissue. The sequence derives from a female donor with papillary thyroid cancer or a benign thyroid nodule (not recorded which). Some clones in this sample may be carry-over from other donors' samples. For the CDR3, the DNA is TGTGCCAGCAGTCCCAATTACGAGCAGTACTTC. The encoded protein is CASSPNYEQYF.